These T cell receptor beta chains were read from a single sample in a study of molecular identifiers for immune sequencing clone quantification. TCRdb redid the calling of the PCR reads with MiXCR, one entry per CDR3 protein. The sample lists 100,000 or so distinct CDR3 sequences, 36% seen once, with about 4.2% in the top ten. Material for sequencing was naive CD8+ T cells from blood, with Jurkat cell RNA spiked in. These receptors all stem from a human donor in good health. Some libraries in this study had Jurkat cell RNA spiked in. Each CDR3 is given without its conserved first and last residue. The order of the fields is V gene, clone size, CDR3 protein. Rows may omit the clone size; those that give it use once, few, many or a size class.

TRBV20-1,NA,SARGGTTYEQY
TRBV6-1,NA,AILRLAGIYEQY
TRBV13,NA,ASSWPGDNEQF
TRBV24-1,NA,ATSDPNIADEQF
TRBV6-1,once,ACTDQVGGAPGEQY
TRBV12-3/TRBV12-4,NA,ASSLALLRSRETQY
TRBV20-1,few,SLAHSYNEQF
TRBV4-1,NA,ASSQEETIYNEQF
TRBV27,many,ASSLSTQGYTEAF
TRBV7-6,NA,ASSYSANSGANVLT
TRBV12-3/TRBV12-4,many,ASSGLAYQETQY
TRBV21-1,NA,ASSKPQGDEQF
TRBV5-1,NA,ASSPAGGIQETQF
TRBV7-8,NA,AVDVQGATDTQY
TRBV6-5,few,ATLGLAGRHEQY
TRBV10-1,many,ASSDTGKETQY
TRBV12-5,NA,ASGPGLAAGELF
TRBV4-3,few,ASSRDTFGRNEKLF
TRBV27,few,ASSTGTSTDTQY
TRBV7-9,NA,ASSKDGYGNQPQH
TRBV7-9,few,ASREDLYEQY
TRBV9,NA,ASTLGGTRRDEQF
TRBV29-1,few,SVEVRGRNEQF
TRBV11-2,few,ASSIRGRGTMNTEAF
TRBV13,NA,ASSFVYEAF
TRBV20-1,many,SARDESYEQY
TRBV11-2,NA,ASSLEYGSAMDTQY
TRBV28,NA,ASSLASGNQETQY
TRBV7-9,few,ASSTQSHRGLEQY
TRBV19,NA,ASSIGTGSDYEQY
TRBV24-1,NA,ATSDLSNEQF
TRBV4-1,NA,ASSQVVAGGSYNEQF
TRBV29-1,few,SVFKDRAGYEQY
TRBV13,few,ASSLNDYGYT
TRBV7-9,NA,ASSSGGLAGDADTQY
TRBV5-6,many,ASSLVRQYEQY
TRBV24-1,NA,ATSDSKTGGKTDTQY
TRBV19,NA,ASSRTGLFVTDTQY
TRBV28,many,ASSTVRDSPNQSQH
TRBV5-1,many,ACGLAGADTQY
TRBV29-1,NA,SVQFLAGVRGSNEQY
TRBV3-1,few,ASRLGQGLMNTEAF
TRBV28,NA,ASSSVAGNTIY
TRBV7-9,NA,ASSPISGQSGNTIY
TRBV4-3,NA,ASSQARNIGGYEQY
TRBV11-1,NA,ASSLRPTQPQH
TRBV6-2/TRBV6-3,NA,ASIFGAGRGWRGEQY
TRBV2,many,ASRTALGRDSYEQY
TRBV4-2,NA,ASSRRDTDTYGYT
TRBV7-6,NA,ASSLYRGNNSPLR
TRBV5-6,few,ASSWMTSGITTGELF
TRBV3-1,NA,ASSRSSYEQY
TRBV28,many,ASSNWDRLQETQY
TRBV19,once,ASSKGTDYEQY
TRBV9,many,ASSVVGKVDTQY
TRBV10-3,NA,AISGRGQGQYEQY
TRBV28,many,ASSLVGTGKEQY
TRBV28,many,ASSTQGPRTNEKLF